This TCR beta chain comes out of a study of cytomegalovirus exposure and HLA in healthy donors. The primer mix had 60 Vbeta and 13 Jbeta primers. Sequenced by immunoSEQ multiplex PCR; TCRdb stores in-frame clones only, minus some. The sample has 130,000 to 150,000 clones; over 70% are singletons. Germline lookup yields CDR1 SGDLS and CDR2 YYNGEE. The J segment lost 5 bases and the V segment lost 0 bases, leaving 2 bases of the junction unmatched. The length of the CDR3 is 16 residues. V and J are TRBV9 and TRBJ2-2, with 12 bases fitting TRBD2. This receptor was obtained from a man aged 18 to 30 in good health and CMV-seronegative. Source material: PBMCs. CDR3 in amino acids: CASSVASGGATGELFF. CDR3 bases: TGTGCCAGCAGCGTAGCTAGCGGGGGGGCGACCGGGGAGCTGTTTTTT.